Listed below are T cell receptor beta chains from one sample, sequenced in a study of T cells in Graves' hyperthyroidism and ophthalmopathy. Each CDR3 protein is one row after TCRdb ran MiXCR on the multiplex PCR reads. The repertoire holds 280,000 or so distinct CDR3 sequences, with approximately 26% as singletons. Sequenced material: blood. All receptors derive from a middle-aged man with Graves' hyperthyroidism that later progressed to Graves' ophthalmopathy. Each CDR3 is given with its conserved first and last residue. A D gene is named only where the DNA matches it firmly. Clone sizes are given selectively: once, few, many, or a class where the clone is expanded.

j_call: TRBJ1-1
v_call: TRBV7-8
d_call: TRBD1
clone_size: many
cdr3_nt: TGTGCCAGCAGCCCTTCAGGGGGGTTTAACACTGAAGCTTTCTTT
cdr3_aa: CASSPSGGFNTEAFF

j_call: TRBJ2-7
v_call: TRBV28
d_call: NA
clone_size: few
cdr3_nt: TGTGCCAGCAGTTCCTACAGGTTAACCTACGAGCAGTACTTC
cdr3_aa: CASSSYRLTYEQYF

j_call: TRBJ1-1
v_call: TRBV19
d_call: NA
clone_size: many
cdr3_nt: TGTGCCAGTAGATCCCTCGACAGCTTGAACACTGAAGCTTTCTTT
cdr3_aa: CASRSLDSLNTEAFF

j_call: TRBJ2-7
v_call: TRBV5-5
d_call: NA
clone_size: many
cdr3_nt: TGTGCCAGCAGCTTGGGAGGCGTCTCCTACGAGCAGTACTTC
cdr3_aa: CASSLGGVSYEQYF

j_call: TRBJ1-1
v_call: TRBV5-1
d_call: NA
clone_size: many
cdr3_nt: TGCGCCAGCAGCTTGTTTCCTATGAACACTGAAGCTTTCTTT
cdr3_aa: CASSLFPMNTEAFF

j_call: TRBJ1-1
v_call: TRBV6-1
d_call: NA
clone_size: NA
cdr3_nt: TGTGCCACCAGGGATACATCGAACACTGAAGCTTTCTTT
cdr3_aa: CATRDTSNTEAFF

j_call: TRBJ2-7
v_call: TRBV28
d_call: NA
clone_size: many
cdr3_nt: TGTGCCAGCAGTTTACCGGTCAGGAACTACGAGCAGTACTTC
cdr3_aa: CASSLPVRNYEQYF

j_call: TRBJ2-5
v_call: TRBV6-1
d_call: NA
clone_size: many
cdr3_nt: TGTGCCAGCAGTGAAGCTCCCCTCCTCAGGGAGACCCAGTACTTC
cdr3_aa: CASSEAPLLRETQYF

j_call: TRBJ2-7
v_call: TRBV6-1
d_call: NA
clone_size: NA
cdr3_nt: TGTGCCAGCAGTAGGTCAAACGAGCAGTACTTC
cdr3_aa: CASSRSNEQYF

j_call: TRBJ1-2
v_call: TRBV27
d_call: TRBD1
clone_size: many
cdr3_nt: TGTGCCAGCAGTCGAACAGGGGATTACTATGGCTACACCTTC
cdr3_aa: CASSRTGDYYGYTF

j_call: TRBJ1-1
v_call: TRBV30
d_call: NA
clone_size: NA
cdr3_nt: TGTGCCTGGAGTCGGTGGTTTCCGAACACTGAAGCTTTCTTT
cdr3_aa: CAWSRWFPNTEAFF

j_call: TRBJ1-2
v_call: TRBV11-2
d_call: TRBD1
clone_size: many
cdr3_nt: TGTGCCAGCAGCTCAGCCGACAGGGTAAAGGGCTACACCTTC
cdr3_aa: CASSSADRVKGYTF

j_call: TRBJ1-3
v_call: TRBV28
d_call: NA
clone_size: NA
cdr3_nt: TGTGCCAGCAGTTCGGCCGGGGGCGGAAACACCATATATTTT
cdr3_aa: CASSSAGGGNTIYF

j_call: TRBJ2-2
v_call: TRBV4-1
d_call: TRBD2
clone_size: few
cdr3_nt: TGCGCCAGCAGCCAAAAACCGGGACTAGCGGGCCATAACACCGGGGAGCTGTTTTTT
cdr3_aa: CASSQKPGLAGHNTGELFF

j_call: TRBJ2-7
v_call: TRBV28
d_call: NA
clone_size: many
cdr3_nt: TGTGCCAGCAGTCCCAATGGACAGGGAGGGTTTCGCGAGCAGCACTTC
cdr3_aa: CASSPNGQGGFREQHF

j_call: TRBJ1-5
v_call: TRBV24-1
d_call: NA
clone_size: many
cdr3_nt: TGTGCCACCAGTGATTTCCAAAATCAGCCCCAGCATTTT
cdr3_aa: CATSDFQNQPQHF

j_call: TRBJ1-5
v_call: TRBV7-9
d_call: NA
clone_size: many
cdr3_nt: TGTGCCAGCAGCTTTTCGGGCCAGCCCCAGCATTTT
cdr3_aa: CASSFSGQPQHF

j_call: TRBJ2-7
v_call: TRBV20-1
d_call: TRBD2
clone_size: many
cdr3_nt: TGCAGTGCTAGAGATATGGCTAGCGGGAGGTCGGTTTACGAGCAGTACTTC
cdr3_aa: CSARDMASGRSVYEQYF

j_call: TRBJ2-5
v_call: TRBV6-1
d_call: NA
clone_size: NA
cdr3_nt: TGTGCCAGCATGAAATCCGCCTGGTCCCAGTACTTC
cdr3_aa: CASMKSAWSQYF

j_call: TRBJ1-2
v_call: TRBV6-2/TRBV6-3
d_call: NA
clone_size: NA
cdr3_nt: TGTGCCAGCACGGACACTAGCTATGGCTACACCTTC
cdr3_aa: CASTDTSYGYTF

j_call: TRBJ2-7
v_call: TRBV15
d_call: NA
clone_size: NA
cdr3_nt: TGTGCCACCAGCAGGGTATTACGAGACTACGAGCAGTACTTC
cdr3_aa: CATSRVLRDYEQYF